A selection of T cell receptor beta chains follows, all from one sample in a study of graft-versus-host responses after intestinal transplantation. The antigens of these receptors remain unknown. Profiled with immunoSEQ multiplex PCR; TCRdb holds only in-frame clones, not every one. The profile shows under 65,000 clones, 90% to 95% of them singletons. Sequencing used unstimulated CD4+ T cells sorted from spleen or lymph node cells, obtained before transplant. The receptors derive from a human donor who was the organ donor for an intestinal transplant. Both conserved end residues are part of each CDR3. The order of the fields is clone size, V gene, D gene, J gene, CDR3 protein, CDR3 DNA. D genes are given only for firm matches. Clone sizes are given selectively: once, few, many, or a class where the clone is expanded.

-	TRBV7-8	-	TRBJ1-2	CASSRVHSYYTF	TGTGCCAGCAGCCGTGTGCACAGTTACTACACCTTC
-	TRBV18	-	TRBJ1-6	CASSPQDNSPLHF	TGTGCCAGCTCACCACAGGATAATTCACCCCTCCACTTT
-	TRBV2	-	TRBJ2-7	CASRGHSYEQYF	TGTGCCAGCAGAGGACACTCCTACGAGCAGTACTTC
few	TRBV7-6	TRBD1	TRBJ2-2	CASSLRGQGGELFF	TGTGCCAGCAGCTTAAGGGGGCAGGGCGGGGAGCTGTTTTTT
-	TRBV29-1	-	TRBJ2-5	CSVELETQYF	TGCAGCGTTGAGCTGGAGACCCAGTACTTC
few	TRBV6-6	-	TRBJ2-7	CASMGGYEQYF	TGTGCCAGCATGGGGGGCTACGAGCAGTACTTC
-	TRBV7-3	TRBD1	TRBJ1-2	CASSIRDRVFGYTF	TGTGCCAGCAGCATCCGGGACAGGGTATTTGGTTACACCTTC
-	TRBV29-1	-	TRBJ1-2	CSVREQSFNYGYTF	TGCAGCGTTAGGGAACAGTCTTTTAACTATGGCTACACCTTC
once	TRBV18	-	TRBJ2-5	CASSPRSWRVETQYF	TGTGCCAGCTCACCCCGCAGTTGGCGGGTGGAGACCCAGTACTTC
-	TRBV15	-	TRBJ1-3	CATSRELPSGNTIYF	TGTGCCACCAGCAGAGAATTACCGTCTGGAAACACCATATATTTT
-	TRBV7-2	-	TRBJ2-7	CASSLRRDSKSSYEQYF	TGTGCCAGCAGCCTACGCCGTGACAGCAAGAGCTCCTACGAGCAGTACTTC